The 27 T cell receptor beta chains given below trace back to one sample, sequenced in a study of shared clonotypes between healthy human individuals. This table comes from immunoSEQ multiplex PCR, and its TCRdb copy is limited to in-frame clones, with some not included. The sample contains approximately 2.5 million clones, 90% to 95% of which appear only once. The sequenced sample was naive CD4+ T cells sorted from blood. Documented subset: CD45RA+ positively selected. These receptors were collected from a man aged 18 to 29 in good health.

The V gene is TRBV29-1, the J gene TRBJ1-1; 8 nucleotides line up with TRBD1. The CDR3 consists of 12 residues. The trim removed 5 bases at V and 7 bases at J, leaving 6 bases unmatched. Looked up from germline, CDR1 is SQVTM and CDR2 is ANQGSEA. The CDR3 nucleotides read TGCAGCGTTTATGGGACAGGCATTGAAGCTTTCTTT. Its protein is CSVYGTGIEAFF.

The chain joins TRBV5-4 to TRBJ2-7, with 8 bases fitting TRBD2. Germline-derived CDR1 and CDR2 are SGHNT and YYREEE (reference sequence). V gave up 4 bases and J gave up 5 bases; unmatched junction bases: 8. This CDR3 has 14 amino acids. CDR3 protein: CASSLTGGAHEQYF. The CDR3 region has the DNA TGTGCCAGCAGCCTGACCGGGGGGGCCCACGAGCAGTACTTC.

V gene TRBV18 combines with J gene TRBJ1-1; D is perhaps TRBD1 (6 bases). This CDR3 spans 15 amino acids. V lost 6 bases to trimming and J lost 1 base, with 15 bases between them. Germline V CDR1 and CDR2: KGHSH, LQKENI. CDR3 protein: CASSLGGTENTEAFF. CDR3 nucleotide sequence: TGTGCCAGCTCCCTAGGGGGGACTGAGAACACTGAAGCTTTCTTT. Full variable domain (missing parts from reference TRBV18 and TRBJ1-1): NAGVMQNPRHLVRRRGQEARLRCSPMKGHSHVYWYRQLPEEGLKFMVYLQKENIIDESGMPKERFSAEFPKEGPSILRIQQVVRGDSAAYFCASSLGGTENTEAFFGQGTRLTVV.

J is TRBJ2-7 and V is TRBV9, with 10 bases identical to TRBD1. Germline V gene lookup returns CDR1 SGDLS and CDR2 YYNGEE. This CDR3 is 16 amino acids long. With 0 bases clipped from V and 3 bases from J, the junction kept 6 bases outside the gene matches. The CDR3 region has the DNA TGTGCCAGCAGCGTAGATCGCGGGACAGGGGTCTACGAGCAGTACTTC. The encoded protein is CASSVDRGTGVYEQYF.

The genes are TRBV6-5 and TRBJ1-5; D is undetermined. This CDR3 spans 14 amino acids. Germline lookup yields CDR1 MNHEY and CDR2 SVGAGI. Trimming cost V 6 bases and J 2 bases, with 11 bases left between them. This CDR3 reads CASSPARGNQPQHF. CDR3 in DNA: TGTGCCAGCAGCCCCGCGCGAGGCAATCAGCCCCAGCATTTT.

As concerns this clone: Other DNA sequences in this sample translate to the same CDR3. The chain uses TRBV30 and TRBJ2-5, with D perhaps TRBD2 (5 bases). The V gene lost 1 base and the J gene lost 5 bases, with 5 bases spanning the gap. CDR1 GTSNPN and CDR2 SVGIG come from the germline V gene (reference sequence). This CDR3 comprises 11 residues. The CDR3 is CAWSGRETQYF. The CDR3 coding sequence is TGTGCCTGGAGTGGGAGGGAGACCCAGTACTTC.

CDR3 coding DNA: TGTGCCAGCAGCTTGGTGTCGGGGACAGGGTTGGGCTATGGCTACACCTTC. Translating it yields CASSLVSGTGLGYGYTF. The V gene is TRBV5-4, the J gene TRBJ1-2; 9 nucleotides match TRBD1. CDR3 length equals 17 residues. Germline V lookup: CDR1 SGHNT, CDR2 YYREEE (reference sequence). Unmatched junction bases numbered 10, after V lost 0 bases and J lost 4 bases.

This clone occurred a few times. The V gene is TRBV13, the J gene TRBJ1-5; the D is unclear. Germline CDR1 and CDR2: PRHDT and FYEKMQ (reference sequence). The V end was cut by 5 bases, the J end by 9 bases, with 11 bases between. This CDR3 comprises 12 residues. The CDR3 sequence is CASSLNSLPQHF. DNA for the CDR3: TGTGCCAGCAGCCTGAACTCCCTGCCCCAGCATTTT.

The chain recombines TRBV19 with TRBJ2-2, with D maybe TRBD2 (6 bases). The CDR3 covers 14 residues. Germline V gene sequence: CDR1 LNHDA, CDR2 SQIVND (reference sequence). V dropped 0 bases and J dropped 10 bases, with 12 bases sitting between them. The CDR3, as DNA: TGTGCCAGTAGTATAGATCGGGACTTCCCGGAGCTGTTTTTT. Translation gives CASSIDRDFPELFF.

The V and J genes are TRBV6-6 and TRBJ2-7; D is ambiguous. The CDR3 has 13 residues. V dropped 3 bases and J dropped 2 bases, with 8 bases sitting between them. CDR1 is MNHNY and CDR2 is SVGAGI in the germline V gene (reference sequence). The chain's CDR3 is CASSYYITYEQYF. Here the CDR3 DNA reads TGTGCCAGCAGTTATTACATTACCTACGAGCAGTACTTC.

The chain is built from TRBV4-1 and TRBJ1-5; a weak D match, TRBD1 (5 bases). This CDR3 spans 15 amino acids. Deletions cut 0 bases from V and 3 bases from J, with 9 bases between. The V gene's germline CDR1 is MGHRA and CDR2 YSYEKL. CDR3 loop: CASSQEGPYNQPQHF. CDR3 coding DNA: TGCGCCAGCAGCCAAGAGGGACCGTACAATCAGCCCCAGCATTTT.

This chain connects TRBV9 to TRBJ1-3, with a tentative D call TRBD1 (5 bases). V gave up 4 bases and J gave up 3 bases, with 14 bases separating them. Looked up from germline, CDR1 is SGDLS and CDR2 is YYNGEE. The CDR3 loop spans 15 amino acids. The CDR3, as DNA: TGTGCCAGCAGCTCTTCCCGACAGTTTGGAAACACCATATATTTT. Residues: CASSSSRQFGNTIYF.

J is TRBJ1-3 and V is TRBV11-2; D is uncertain. The CDR3 has 17 amino acids. The V gene lost 3 bases and the J gene lost 2 bases, with 17 bases spanning the gap. The germline V gene has CDR1 SGHAT and CDR2 FQNNGV. The chain's CDR3 is CASSFDGGLAPGNTIYF. The DNA of the CDR3 is TGTGCCAGCAGCTTCGACGGAGGCCTAGCGCCTGGAAACACCATATATTTT.

This chain joins TRBV7-6 and TRBJ2-1; a possible D gene is TRBD1 (5 bases). Trimming took off 4 bases at V and 3 bases at J, with 7 bases between the two ends. The CDR3 is 13 amino acids. Germline CDR1 SGHVS, CDR2 FNYEAQ. CDR3 loop: CASSSTGYNEQFF. The CDR3 region has the DNA TGTGCCAGCAGCTCAACAGGCTACAATGAGCAGTTCTTC.

The rearrangement joins TRBV5-1 to TRBJ1-2; D ambiguous. V was cut by 0 bases and J by 4 bases, with 10 bases left in between. The germline V gene has CDR1 SGHRS and CDR2 YFSETQ. CDR3 size: 14 residues. CDR3 DNA: TGCGCCAGCAGCTTGGGCCAGGAGACCTATGGCTACACCTTC. Encoded protein: CASSLGQETYGYTF.

CDR3 nucleotides: TGCGCCAGCAGCTTGATGGCAGGGGAAGATGGCTACACCTTC. This translates into CASSLMAGEDGYTF. The rearrangement joins TRBV5-1 to TRBJ1-2, with D possibly matching TRBD1 (6 bases). V dropped 1 base and J dropped 6 bases, with 13 bases sitting between them. Germline V lookup: CDR1 SGHRS, CDR2 YFSETQ. This CDR3 is built from 14 residues.

The chain employs TRBV6-1 and TRBJ2-3; TRBD2 might be the D (6 bases). Trimming stripped 5 bases from V and 2 bases from J, with 8 bases between. The germline V gene encodes CDR1 MNHNS and CDR2 SASEGT. This CDR3 region has 13 residues. CDR3 DNA: TGTGCCAGCAGTATACTAGCCACAGATACGCAGTATTTT. Protein product: CASSILATDTQYF.

V and J are TRBV5-1 and TRBJ2-1; D unclear. This CDR3 spans 13 amino acids. Trimming shortened V by 4 bases and J by 3 bases, and 8 bases separated the two germline ends. Germline V gene sequence: CDR1 SGHRS, CDR2 YFSETQ. CDR3 loop: CASSPTGYNEQFF. The CDR3 DNA reads as TGCGCCAGCAGCCCGACTGGCTACAATGAGCAGTTCTTC.

The chain carries TRBV11-1 and TRBJ2-5; TRBD2 agrees at 10 bases. The CDR3 loop spans 14 amino acids. After removal of 5 bases from V and 3 bases from J, the junction contained 3 bases not matched to a gene. Germline V gene lookup returns CDR1 SGHAT and CDR2 FQDESV (reference sequence). The CDR3 loop reads CASSPGLAKETQYF. The CDR3 bases are TGTGCCAGCAGCCCGGGACTAGCGAAAGAGACCCAGTACTTC.

For this clone: The same CDR3 arises from other DNA sequences in this sample as well. CDR3: CASSYSGTGTYEQYF. The CDR3 nucleotides are TGTGCCAGCAGTTACTCAGGGACGGGAACCTACGAGCAGTACTTC. The gene calls are TRBV6-5 and TRBJ2-7; D possibly uses TRBD1 or TRBD2 (5 bases each). CDR1 is MNHEY, CDR2 SVGAGI, per germline. This CDR3 is 15 amino acids long. V lost 0 bases to trimming and J lost 2 bases, with 11 bases between them.

The sample holds one count of this clone. J is TRBJ2-1 and V is TRBV5-1, with 10 bases fitting TRBD2. Germline loops: CDR1 SGHRS, CDR2 YFSETQ. This CDR3 spans 15 amino acids. The trim removed 5 bases at V and 7 bases at J, leaving 9 bases unmatched. CDR3 sequence (DNA): TGCGCCAGCAGTAAGACTAGCGGGTTTCAAAATGAGCAGTTCTTC. It is translated as CASSKTSGFQNEQFF.

This chain links TRBV5-1 with TRBJ2-6; 9 nucleotides line up with TRBD1. Germline V gene lookup returns CDR1 SGHRS and CDR2 YFSETQ. The junction had 9 bases not matched to a gene; V was cut back by 3 bases and J by 11 bases. This CDR3 spans 15 amino acids. As DNA, the CDR3 is TGCGCCAGCAGCTGGGGACAGGGATTAAACTACGTCCTGACTTTC. It is translated as CASSWGQGLNYVLTF.

This clone was observed a single time. V is TRBV6-5 and J is TRBJ2-1, with D possibly TRBD1 on 5 matching bases. The CDR3 has 14 residues. The V end was cut by 3 bases, the J end by 3 bases, with 9 bases between. CDR1 and CDR2 (germline): MNHEY, SVGAGI. As DNA, the CDR3 is TGTGCCAGCAGTTATACAGGATTCTACAATGAGCAGTTCTTC. Its protein is CASSYTGFYNEQFF.

V and J are TRBV18 and TRBJ2-6; TRBD2 aligns across 8 bases. V was clipped by 0 bases and J by 4 bases; unmatched bases: 8. CDR1 and CDR2 (germline): KGHSH, LQKENI. The CDR3 loop spans 18 amino acids. This chain's CDR3 is CASSPPGLGFSGANVLTF. CDR3 DNA sequence: TGTGCCAGCTCACCACCGGGACTAGGATTCTCCGGGGCCAACGTCCTGACTTTC.

The chain has TRBV2 and TRBJ2-7, with D possibly matching TRBD2 (6 bases). The CDR3 has 10 residues. CDR1 SNHLY and CDR2 FYNNEI come from the germline V gene. Between the trimmed V and J ends, which lost 7 bases and 6 bases, there was a span of 7 bases. The CDR3 sequence is CASTSVEQYF. The CDR3 DNA is TGTGCCAGCACTAGCGTCGAGCAGTACTTC.

The chain is built from TRBV6-5 and TRBJ2-3; a possible D gene is TRBD1 (6 bases). Trimming took 8 bases from V and 1 from J, leaving 13 bases between them. The CDR3 consists of 14 residues. Per germline, CDR1 MNHEY and CDR2 SVGAGI. The CDR3 DNA is TGTGCCAGCGGACCCGGACAGCGCACAGATACGCAGTATTTT. This gives the protein CASGPGQRTDTQYF.

The rearrangement uses TRBV6-1 and TRBJ2-5; D may be TRBD1 (6 bases). Germline-derived CDR1 and CDR2 are MNHNS and SASEGT. This CDR3 contains 14 residues. The ends were cut back, 6 bases at V and 7 bases at J, with 18 bases in the middle. CDR3 bases: TGTGCCAGCAGGTCCTACAGGGAGCCAGGGACCCAGTACTTC. Protein: CASRSYREPGTQYF.